These T cell receptor beta chains were read from a single sample in a study of cytomegalovirus exposure and HLA in healthy donors. Some clones are missing from TCRdb's copy, which holds only in-frame ones; the method was immunoSEQ multiplex PCR. The sample shows around 200,000 clones, 70% to 80% of them seen only once. Source material: PBMCs. Receptor source: an older woman in good health and CMV-seropositive. The CDR3 runs from the conserved cysteine through the conserved F or W. Each record gives: J gene, clone size, V gene, D gene, CDR3 DNA, CDR3 protein. D genes are given only for firm matches. Clone size is shown for a subset of rows, as once, few, many or a class of expanded clone.

>TRBJ2-5|NA|TRBV20-1|TRBD1
TGCAGTGCCCTAGACAGGGGTAGCCAGTACTTC
CSALDRGSQYF
>TRBJ2-5|NA|TRBV5-6|NA
TGTGCCAGCAGCTCCCCGGGCCAAGAGACCCAGTACTTC
CASSSPGQETQYF
>TRBJ1-2|NA|TRBV2|NA
TGTGCCAGCAGTAAGGACAGCTATGGCTACACCTTC
CASSKDSYGYTF
>TRBJ2-2|NA|TRBV5-1|TRBD2
TGCGCCAGCAGCTTCGCGGGGGTAGACACCGGGGAGCTGTTTTTT
CASSFAGVDTGELFF
>TRBJ2-4|NA|TRBV5-1|NA
TGCGCCAGCAGCCTAGACAGAACCCTAGCCAAAAACATTCAGTACTTC
CASSLDRTLAKNIQYF
>TRBJ2-3|NA|TRBV7-9|TRBD2
TGTGCCAGCAGTAGCGGGAGCACAGATACGCAGTATTTT
CASSSGSTDTQYF
>TRBJ2-3|NA|TRBV19|TRBD2
TGTGCCAGTAGTACCCTAGCGGGGGGTACCGGAGTTACGCAGTATTTT
CASSTLAGGTGVTQYF
>TRBJ1-5|NA|TRBV7-2|TRBD1
TGTGCCAGCAGCCCCGGGACAGGGGGACTCCCTTCTAGCAATCAGCCCCAGCATTTT
CASSPGTGGLPSSNQPQHF
>TRBJ1-1|once|TRBV5-1|TRBD1
TGCGCCAGCAGCAATGGACAGGGTTTGAACACTGAAGCTTTCTTT
CASSNGQGLNTEAFF
>TRBJ2-2|NA|TRBV18|NA
TGTGCCAGCTCACCACCAAGGGGCGGAACCGGGGAGCTGTTTTTT
CASSPPRGGTGELFF
>TRBJ2-2|few|TRBV7-2|NA
TGTGCCCGGTCGGTGAACACCGGGGAGCTGTTTTTT
CARSVNTGELFF
>TRBJ1-2|NA|TRBV27|NA
TGTGCCAGCAGTTTAAGTCAACAGGGTATTTTCTATGGCTACACCTTC
CASSLSQQGIFYGYTF
>TRBJ2-3|NA|TRBV5-4|NA
TGTGCCAGCAGCTTGGATGTCAGGGCCACAGATACGCAGTATTTT
CASSLDVRATDTQYF
>TRBJ2-7|NA|TRBV28|TRBD1
TGTGCCAGCAGGAGGGGACAGGAGTACTTC
CASRRGQEYF
>TRBJ2-7|few|TRBV5-1|TRBD2
TGCGCCAGCAGCTGGGGCGGTGCGGGGGTATCCTACGAGCAGTACTTC
CASSWGGAGVSYEQYF
>TRBJ1-4|few|TRBV9|NA
TGTGCCAGCAGCGTAGGGCAGGGAACGAATGAAAAACTGTTTTTT
CASSVGQGTNEKLFF
>TRBJ2-1|NA|TRBV7-9|TRBD2
TGTGCCAGCAGCGCGCCTTCTAGCGGGAGGGGTGAGCAGTTCTTC
CASSAPSSGRGEQFF
>TRBJ1-2|NA|TRBV5-4|NA
TGTGCCAGCAGCCCCGTGGCGGCACAGGGTCAGAGCTACACCTTC
CASSPVAAQGQSYTF
>TRBJ2-1|NA|TRBV7-6|TRBD1
TGTGCCAGCAGCTTAGGGGTAAAAGGGGGCGTAGAAGAGCAGTTCTTC
CASSLGVKGGVEEQFF
>TRBJ2-3|NA|TRBV7-2|TRBD2
TGTGCCAGCAGCTTACGGGGAGGGACAGATACGCAGTATTTT
CASSLRGGTDTQYF
>TRBJ2-1|NA|TRBV30|TRBD2
TGTGCCTGGGCTCGGGGACTAGACAATGAGCAGTTCTTC
CAWARGLDNEQFF
>TRBJ1-2|NA|TRBV7-9|TRBD1
TGTGCCAGCAGCTTAGAGGGGACAGGGGCCTATGGCTACACCTTC
CASSLEGTGAYGYTF
>TRBJ2-1|NA|TRBV28|TRBD2
TGTGCCAGCAGTTTAGGGCGGGGGGGGATGAACAATGAGCAGTTCTTC
CASSLGRGGMNNEQFF
>TRBJ2-7|NA|TRBV7-2|NA
TGTGCCAGCAGCCCCGAGAGGGGGGGCGGGTACGAGCAGTACTTC
CASSPERGGGYEQYF
>TRBJ2-7|few|TRBV27|NA
TGTGCCAGCAGTCCGCTCCTCCCCGGGGACGAGCAGTACTTC
CASSPLLPGDEQYF
>TRBJ2-1|NA|TRBV7-9|TRBD2
TGTGCCAGCAGCCCCGGACTAGCGGACAACAATGAGCAGTTCTTC
CASSPGLADNNEQFF
>TRBJ2-7|NA|TRBV28|TRBD1
TGTGCCAGCAGGCGCGGGACAGGGTTCTACGAGCAGTACTTC
CASRRGTGFYEQYF
>TRBJ2-5|few|TRBV6-5|TRBD1
TGTGCCAGCTCCCGGACAGGGCCTCTGGAGACCCAGTACTTC
CASSRTGPLETQYF
>TRBJ1-1|once|TRBV5-5|NA
TGTGCCAGCAGCACCGAGCGGTTGAACACTGAAGCTTTCTTT
CASSTERLNTEAFF
>TRBJ1-6|NA|TRBV6-4|TRBD1
TGTGCCAGCAGTGAGGGGACAGCCATGTCACCCCTCCACTTT
CASSEGTAMSPLHF
>TRBJ1-5|NA|TRBV28|TRBD1
TGTGCCAGCAGTTTGAAGATGGGTACTGGGACAGCCCAGCATTTT
CASSLKMGTGTAQHF
>TRBJ1-2|NA|TRBV2|NA
TGTGCCAGCAGTTTTACATCCCTTAACTATGGCTACACCTTC
CASSFTSLNYGYTF
>TRBJ2-5|NA|TRBV5-6|TRBD1
TGTGCCAGCAGCCCGAGTCCGGACAGGGCTGGAGAGACCCAGTACTTC
CASSPSPDRAGETQYF
>TRBJ2-3|NA|TRBV7-3|TRBD1
TGTGCCAGCAGCTTAAGGGACAGGAACATAGATACGCAGTATTTT
CASSLRDRNIDTQYF
>TRBJ2-2|NA|TRBV18|NA
TGTGCCAGCTCACCATCCCGGGGTACCGGGGAGCTGTTTTTT
CASSPSRGTGELFF
>TRBJ2-3|NA|TRBV6-1|NA
TGTGCCAGCAGGACGACTCGGCTCACAGATACGCAGTATTTT
CASRTTRLTDTQYF
>TRBJ2-5|NA|TRBV7-2|NA
TGTGCCAGCAGCAGGGGTACAGGGACCCAAGAGACCCAGTACTTC
CASSRGTGTQETQYF
>TRBJ2-3|few|TRBV12-5|NA
TGTGCTAGTGGTTTGGTACGGGGGGATACGCAGTATTTT
CASGLVRGDTQYF
>TRBJ2-7|NA|TRBV5-6|TRBD1
TGTGCCAGCAGGGCCGGGACAGGGGATTACTACGAGCAGTACTTC
CASRAGTGDYYEQYF
>TRBJ2-7|NA|TRBV19|NA
TGTGCCAGTAGGGGAGCCGGGACTCCCGTGTACGAGCAGTACTTC
CASRGAGTPVYEQYF
>TRBJ2-5|NA|TRBV30|TRBD2
TGTGCCTGGAGTGCCCCCCGTGCGGGAGGCCGAGAGACCCAGTACTTC
CAWSAPRAGGRETQYF
>TRBJ2-7|NA|TRBV6-5|TRBD2
TGTGCCAGCAGGCGAGCGGGAACATACTACGAGCAGTACTTC
CASRRAGTYYEQYF
>TRBJ2-1|NA|TRBV9|NA
TGTGCCAGCAGCCAACTCCAGGGGAGCTCCTACAATGAGCAGTTCTTC
CASSQLQGSSYNEQFF
>TRBJ1-4|NA|TRBV18|TRBD1
TGTGCCAGCTCGCCGGGACAGACTAACGGGGAGATACTGTTTTTT
CASSPGQTNGEILFF
>TRBJ2-1|NA|TRBV5-1|TRBD2
TGCGCCAGCAGTCCCGGGACTAGCGGGAGGGCCGGGGAGCAGTTCTTC
CASSPGTSGRAGEQFF
>TRBJ1-6|NA|TRBV15|NA
TGTGCCACCAGCAGGGTACAGTTTGATAATTCACCCCTCCACTTT
CATSRVQFDNSPLHF
>TRBJ2-7|NA|TRBV6-1|TRBD2
TGTGCCAGCAGTGAGGGGGGGGGCTCCTACGAGCAGTACTTC
CASSEGGGSYEQYF
>TRBJ2-7|NA|TRBV18|NA
TGTGCCAGCTCACCACCGAGCAGGGGAAACTACGAGCAGTACTTC
CASSPPSRGNYEQYF
>TRBJ1-2|medium-sized|TRBV6-5|NA
TGTGCCAGCAGTTACGTAGGAGCTGGCTACACCTTC
CASSYVGAGYTF
>TRBJ2-6|few|TRBV28|NA
TGTGCCAGCAGTTTCTTGAGGAACTCTGGGGCCAACGTCCTGACTTTC
CASSFLRNSGANVLTF
>TRBJ2-7|NA|TRBV6-5|TRBD1
TGTGCCAGCAGCCGGGACAGGGGAGACTACGAGCAGTACTTC
CASSRDRGDYEQYF
>TRBJ2-6|NA|TRBV6-4|NA
TGTGCCAGCAGTGACTCGTATCCCGCAGGTCCCGGCTCTGGGGCCAACGGCCTGACTTTC
CASSDSYPAGPGSGANGLTF
>TRBJ2-7|NA|TRBV6-4|TRBD2
TGTGCCAGCAGTCCAAATACTAGCGGGAGGGACGAGCAGTACTTC
CASSPNTSGRDEQYF
>TRBJ2-7|NA|TRBV4-2|TRBD2
TGTGCCAGCAGCCTAACTAGCGGGAACTCCTACGAGCAGTACTTC
CASSLTSGNSYEQYF
>TRBJ2-3|few|TRBV13|NA
TGTGCCAGCAGCCCTGGGGAGGCAGATACGCAGTATTTT
CASSPGEADTQYF
>TRBJ2-1|NA|TRBV6-4|NA
TGTGCCAGCAGTGAGGAGAGCTCCTACAATGAGCAGTTCTTC
CASSEESSYNEQFF
>TRBJ2-7|NA|TRBV6-5|NA
TGTGCCAGCAGTTCCCCAAGCCTACCCTACGAGCAGTACTTC
CASSSPSLPYEQYF
>TRBJ2-4|NA|TRBV27|NA
TGTGCCAGCAGCACAACCCAAGGGCAGGGAGCCAAAAACATTCAGTACTTC
CASSTTQGQGAKNIQYF
>TRBJ2-5|NA|TRBV28|NA
TGTGCCAGCAGTTTAGCGGGACAGATAACGGAGACCCAGTACTTC
CASSLAGQITETQYF